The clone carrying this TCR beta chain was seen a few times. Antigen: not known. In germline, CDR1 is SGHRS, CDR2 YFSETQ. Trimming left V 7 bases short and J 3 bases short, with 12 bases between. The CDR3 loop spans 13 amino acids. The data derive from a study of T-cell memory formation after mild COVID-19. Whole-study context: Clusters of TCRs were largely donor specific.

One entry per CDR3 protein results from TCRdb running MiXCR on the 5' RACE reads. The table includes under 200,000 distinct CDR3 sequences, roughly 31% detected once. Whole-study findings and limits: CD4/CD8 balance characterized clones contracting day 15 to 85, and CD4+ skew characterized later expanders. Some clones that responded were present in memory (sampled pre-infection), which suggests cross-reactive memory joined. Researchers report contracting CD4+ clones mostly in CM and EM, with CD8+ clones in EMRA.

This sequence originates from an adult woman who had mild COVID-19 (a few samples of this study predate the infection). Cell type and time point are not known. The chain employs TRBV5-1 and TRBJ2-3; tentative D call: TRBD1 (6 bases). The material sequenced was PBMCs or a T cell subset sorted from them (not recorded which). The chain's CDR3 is CASSSQGTDTQYF. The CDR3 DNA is TGCGCCAGCTCATCACAGGGAACAGATACGCAGTATTTT.